This T cell receptor (beta chain) was identified during a study of T cell responses to AZD1222 COVID-19 vaccine. Data came from immunoSEQ multiplex PCR; TCRdb stores just in-frame clones and leaves some out. This table holds tens of thousands of clones, roughly 90% found once. Germline values: CDR1 SQVTM, CDR2 ANQGSEA. CDR3 length equals 13 residues. Trimming removed 7 bases at V and 0 bases at J, with 12 bases between. This receptor was taken from an adult in good health. The rearrangement uses TRBV29-1 and TRBJ2-5; D perhaps matches TRBD2 (5 bases). The sequenced sample was peripheral blood, obtained on day 0 of AZD1222 vaccination. The CDR3 spells CSAQRRDQETQYF. CDR3 nucleotides: TGCAGCGCCCAACGGCGGGACCAAGAGACCCAGTACTTC. The variable domain in full, completed from reference TRBV29-1 and TRBJ2-5, reads SAVISQKPSRDICQRGTSLTIQCQVDSQVTMMFWYRQQPGQSLTLIATANQGSEATYESGFVIDKFPISRPNLTFSTLTVSNMSPEDSSIYLCSAQRRDQETQYFGPGTRLLVL.